This TCR delta chain derives from a study of Vδ1+ human thymocytes. RNA was extracted from the cells and then reverse transcribed. The CDR3 regions were amplified by multiplex PCR from V-gene primers to a constant-region primer. TCRdb re-called the multiplex PCR reads using CATT. This sample carries under 85,000 delta-chain clones, 30% to 45% of them seen once, and the ten largest clones take over 0.2%. This clone was observed a few times. Its target is not known. Overall study findings and caveats: Thymic TRG and TRD repertoires appeared highly polyclonal. Unlike peripheral blood Vdelta1+ controls, thymic delta-chain sequences included about 20% Vdelta2 and few Vdelta3.

The germline V gene encodes CDR1 TSWWSYY and CDR2 QGS. CDR3 size: 16 residues. V dropped 1 base and J dropped 1 base, with 13 bases sitting between them. The receptor was isolated from a boy under two years old who had congenital heart surgery. This chain links TRDV1 with TRDJ1; no reliable D call. The sample comprised Vdelta1+ gamma-delta thymocytes from the thymus. As for subset: FACS-sorted CD3+ TCRalphabeta- TCRVdelta1+ TCRVdelta2- thymocytes. The CDR3 reads CALGEPIPRSTDKLIF. As DNA, the CDR3 is TGTGCTCTTGGGGAACCGATTCCCAGGTCCACCGATAAACTCATCTTT.